This T cell receptor beta chain appears in the sequencing data of a study of blood T cell repertoires in COVID-19. The overall study: PBMCs, B-cell-depleted T cells, or T cells provided the cDNA or gDNA that made up the material.

From germline, CDR1 is SNHLY and CDR2 FYNNEI. CDR3 length equals 13 residues. V lost 4 bases to trimming and J lost 3 bases, with 7 bases between them. Clones were read by immunoSEQ multiplex PCR, and TCRdb kept only the in-frame ones, dropping some. Altogether some 130,000 clones are present, around four fifths being singletons, with the ten largest covering approximately 20%. V gene TRBV2 combines with J gene TRBJ1-5, with D hard to call. Material: PBMCs or T cells enriched from blood (not recorded which). This clonotype originated in a man younger than 45 who had recovered from COVID-19. The DNA of the CDR3 is TGTGCCAGCAGTGGAGGTTACAATCAGCCCCAGCATTTT. Encoded protein: CASSGGYNQPQHF.